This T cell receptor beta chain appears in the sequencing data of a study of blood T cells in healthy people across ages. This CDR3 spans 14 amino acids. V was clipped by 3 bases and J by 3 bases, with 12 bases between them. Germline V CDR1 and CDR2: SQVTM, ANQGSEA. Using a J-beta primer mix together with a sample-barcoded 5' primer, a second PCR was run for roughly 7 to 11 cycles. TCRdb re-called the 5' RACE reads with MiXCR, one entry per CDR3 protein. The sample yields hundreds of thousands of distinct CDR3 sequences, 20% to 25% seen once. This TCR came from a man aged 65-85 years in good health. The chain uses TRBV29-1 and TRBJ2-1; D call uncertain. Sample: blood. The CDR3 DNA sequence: TGCAGCGTTGAGACGGTAGTACTCTACAATGAGCAGTTCTTC. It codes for CSVETVVLYNEQFF.